These T cell receptor beta chains were read from a single sample in a study of cytomegalovirus exposure and HLA in healthy donors. Some clones are missing from TCRdb's copy, which holds only in-frame ones; the method was immunoSEQ multiplex PCR. The table lists approximately 150,000 clones, around 76% of them singletons. Sample: PBMCs. These receptors were collected from a man aged 40-55 years in good health and CMV-seronegative. Each CDR3 is given with its conserved first and last residue. D genes are given only for firm matches. The listing skips clone size in some rows; elsewhere it reads once, few, many or a size class.

size: .; J: TRBJ2-2; D: .; length: 15; V: TRBV5-5; CDR3: CASSWRTANTGELFF; DNA: TGTGCCAGCAGCTGGAGGACAGCGAACACCGGGGAGCTGTTTTTT
size: once; J: TRBJ1-5; D: .; length: 13; V: TRBV6-5; CDR3: CASSEATGLHTDF; DNA: TGTGCCAGCAGTGAAGCGACAGGCCTTCACACGGATTTT
size: .; J: TRBJ2-3; D: .; length: 14; V: TRBV7-2; CDR3: CASSLATGTQPQYF; DNA: TGTGCCAGCAGCTTGGCTACAGGGACCCAGCCCCAGTATTTT
size: .; J: TRBJ1-2; D: TRBD1; length: 14; V: TRBV5-5; CDR3: CASDDRVLDYGYTF; DNA: TGTGCCAGCGATGACAGGGTACTTGACTATGGCTACACCTTC
size: .; J: TRBJ2-4; D: .; length: 11; V: TRBV20-1; CDR3: CSAKLFNIQYF; DNA: TGCAGTGCTAAGCTTTTTAACATTCAGTACTTC
size: .; J: TRBJ2-5; D: TRBD2; length: 14; V: TRBV6-6; CDR3: CASSRTSGQETQYF; DNA: TGTGCCAGCAGCCGGACTAGCGGACAAGAGACCCAGTACTTC
size: few; J: TRBJ1-5; D: .; length: 15; V: TRBV19; CDR3: CASSIFSGVDQPQHF; DNA: TGTGCCAGTAGTATATTCTCAGGGGTAGATCAGCCCCAGCATTTT
size: .; J: TRBJ2-3; D: TRBD2; length: 17; V: TRBV29-1; CDR3: CSVSPSGSGISTDTQYF; DNA: TGCAGCGTTTCCCCCAGCGGTAGCGGGATTAGCACAGATACGCAGTATTTT
size: .; J: TRBJ1-2; D: .; length: 15; V: TRBV9; CDR3: CASSVVAAGSVGYTF; DNA: TGTGCCAGCAGCGTAGTTGCTGCAGGGTCGGTCGGCTACACCTTC
size: .; J: TRBJ2-7; D: TRBD2; length: 15; V: TRBV7-9; CDR3: CSSSLGSGSIHEQYF; DNA: TGTTCCAGCAGCTTAGGTAGCGGGTCCATCCACGAGCAGTACTTC
size: .; J: TRBJ1-4; D: TRBD1; length: 18; V: TRBV7-9; CDR3: CSSSSGTGLGLANEKLFF; DNA: TGTTCCAGCAGCTCCGGGACAGGGTTGGGACTGGCTAATGAAAAACTGTTTTTT
size: .; J: TRBJ2-7; D: TRBD1; length: 15; V: TRBV7-3; CDR3: CASSLEVTGVHEQYF; DNA: TGTGCCAGCAGCTTAGAAGTGACAGGGGTCCACGAGCAGTACTTC
size: .; J: TRBJ1-1; D: TRBD1; length: 13; V: TRBV29-1; CDR3: CSGNRGMNTEAFF; DNA: TGCAGCGGAAACAGGGGAATGAACACTGAAGCTTTCTTT
size: .; J: TRBJ1-1; D: TRBD1; length: 17; V: TRBV5-1; CDR3: CASSWRTGLAMNTEAFF; DNA: TGCGCCAGCAGCTGGAGGACAGGCTTAGCCATGAACACTGAAGCTTTCTTT
size: .; J: TRBJ1-5; D: .; length: 15; V: TRBV27; CDR3: CASSSIKGGNQPQHF; DNA: TGTGCCAGCAGTTCTATAAAAGGGGGCAATCAGCCCCAGCATTTT
size: .; J: TRBJ2-5; D: .; length: 14; V: TRBV11-2; CDR3: CASIQGHSQETQYF; DNA: TGTGCCAGCATTCAGGGGCACTCTCAAGAGACCCAGTACTTC
size: .; J: TRBJ2-5; D: TRBD1; length: 12; V: TRBV10-3; CDR3: CAHGDSEETQYF; DNA: TGTGCGCACGGGGACAGCGAAGAGACCCAGTACTTC
size: .; J: TRBJ1-3; D: .; length: 14; V: TRBV6-5; CDR3: CASSVGSSGNTIYF; DNA: TGTGCCAGCAGCGTGGGCAGCTCTGGAAACACCATATATTTT
size: few; J: TRBJ2-5; D: TRBD2; length: 17; V: TRBV11-2; CDR3: CASSTRPGLAGGETQYF; DNA: TGTGCCAGCAGCACCCGGCCGGGACTAGCGGGAGGAGAGACCCAGTACTTC
size: .; J: TRBJ1-5; D: .; length: 14; V: TRBV30; CDR3: CAWSAMSGNQPQHF; DNA: TGTGCCTGGAGTGCCATGTCGGGGAATCAGCCCCAGCATTTT
size: .; J: TRBJ1-5; D: .; length: 14; V: TRBV2; CDR3: CASSGGRWNQPQHF; DNA: TGTGCCAGCAGTGGGGGCAGATGGAATCAGCCCCAGCATTTT
size: .; J: TRBJ2-2; D: .; length: 14; V: TRBV6-5; CDR3: CASSYGGSAGELFF; DNA: TGTGCCAGCAGTTACGGAGGGTCCGCCGGGGAGCTGTTTTTT
size: once; J: TRBJ1-2; D: .; length: 12; V: TRBV5-1; CDR3: CASQKDRKNLAF; DNA: TGCGCCAGCCAAAAGGACAGAAAAAATTTGGCCTTC
size: .; J: TRBJ2-6; D: TRBD1; length: 13; V: TRBV6-1; CDR3: CASWTGGPDVLTF; DNA: TGTGCCAGCTGGACAGGGGGCCCCGACGTCCTGACTTTC
size: .; J: TRBJ2-2; D: .; length: 14; V: TRBV10-1; CDR3: CASSGQASTGELFF; DNA: TGCGCCAGCAGTGGGCAGGCTTCCACCGGGGAGCTGTTTTTT
size: .; J: TRBJ2-7; D: TRBD1; length: 14; V: TRBV5-1; CDR3: CASSWRTGVNEQYF; DNA: TGCGCCAGCAGCTGGAGGACAGGGGTGAACGAGCAGTACTTC
size: few; J: TRBJ2-1; D: TRBD2; length: 15; V: TRBV11-2; CDR3: CASSPGTSGLNEQFF; DNA: TGTGCCAGCAGCCCGGGGACTAGCGGCCTTAATGAGCAGTTCTTC
size: .; J: TRBJ2-2; D: TRBD2; length: 15; V: TRBV9; CDR3: CASSVVGEGPGELFF; DNA: TGTGCCAGCAGCGTAGTGGGGGAGGGCCCCGGGGAGCTGTTTTTT
size: .; J: TRBJ1-3; D: .; length: 15; V: TRBV5-6; CDR3: CASSSGHHSGNTIYF; DNA: TGTGCCAGCAGCTCGGGACACCACTCTGGAAACACCATATATTTT
size: .; J: TRBJ2-5; D: .; length: 12; V: TRBV9; CDR3: CASSVRFETQYF; DNA: TGTGCCAGCAGCGTACGGTTTGAGACCCAGTACTTC
size: .; J: TRBJ2-7; D: .; length: 13; V: TRBV28; CDR3: CASNGGISYEQYF; DNA: TGTGCCAGCAACGGCGGTATCTCCTACGAGCAGTACTTC
size: .; J: TRBJ1-2; D: .; length: 14; V: TRBV5-4; CDR3: CASSLGGGDYGYTF; DNA: TGTGCCAGCAGCTTGGGTGGAGGGGACTATGGCTACACCTTC
size: .; J: TRBJ2-5; D: TRBD2; length: 15; V: TRBV5-1; CDR3: CASSPAGTREETQYF; DNA: TGCGCCAGCAGCCCCGCCGGGACTAGGGAAGAGACCCAGTACTTC
size: .; J: TRBJ2-3; D: .; length: 14; V: TRBV4-1; CDR3: CASSHGQITDTQYF; DNA: TGCGCCAGCAGCCACGGACAGATCACAGATACGCAGTATTTT
size: .; J: TRBJ2-1; D: .; length: 12; V: TRBV28; CDR3: CASSFRGNEQFF; DNA: TGTGCCAGCAGTTTCCGCGGAAATGAGCAGTTCTTC
size: .; J: TRBJ1-2; D: .; length: 16; V: TRBV5-1; CDR3: CASSPVSGAIGAGYTF; DNA: TGCGCCAGCAGCCCAGTTTCAGGGGCGATTGGGGCTGGCTACACCTTC
size: .; J: TRBJ1-3; D: .; length: 15; V: TRBV19; CDR3: CASSIASGIGNTIYF; DNA: TGTGCCAGTAGTATAGCTTCAGGTATAGGAAACACCATATATTTT
size: .; J: TRBJ2-1; D: TRBD1; length: 14; V: TRBV5-4; CDR3: CASSLNTQGREQFF; DNA: TGTGCCAGCAGCTTGAATACACAGGGGCGGGAGCAGTTCTTC
size: .; J: TRBJ2-3; D: .; length: 16; V: TRBV29-1; CDR3: CSVEEWARTSTDTQYF; DNA: TGCAGCGTTGAAGAATGGGCCAGGACTAGCACAGATACGCAGTATTTT
size: .; J: TRBJ1-2; D: TRBD1; length: 13; V: TRBV2; CDR3: CASRGQGNYGYTF; DNA: TGTGCCAGCAGGGGACAGGGTAACTATGGCTACACCTTC
size: .; J: TRBJ2-3; D: TRBD2; length: 12; V: TRBV7-9; CDR3: CASSPWPSGSFF; DNA: TGTGCCAGCAGCCCGTGGCCCAGCGGGAGTTTCTTT
size: once; J: TRBJ1-1; D: TRBD1; length: 14; V: TRBV5-1; CDR3: CASRPVTGDTEAFF; DNA: TGCGCCAGCAGGCCTGTGACAGGGGACACTGAAGCTTTCTTT
size: .; J: TRBJ1-1; D: TRBD1; length: 13; V: TRBV5-1; CDR3: CASSRDRDTEAFF; DNA: TGCGCCAGCAGCCGAGACAGGGATACTGAAGCTTTCTTT
size: .; J: TRBJ1-6; D: TRBD1; length: 15; V: TRBV15; CDR3: CATSGRDRANSPLHF; DNA: TGTGCCACCAGCGGCCGGGACAGGGCGAACTCACCCCTCCACTTT
size: .; J: TRBJ2-1; D: TRBD1; length: 15; V: TRBV11-3; CDR3: CASSSGQGPYNEQFF; DNA: TGTGCCAGCAGCTCGGGACAGGGGCCCTACAATGAGCAGTTCTTC
size: .; J: TRBJ2-5; D: .; length: 13; V: TRBV6-1; CDR3: CASIVGNTETQYF; DNA: TGTGCCAGCATCGTTGGCAATACGGAGACCCAGTACTTC